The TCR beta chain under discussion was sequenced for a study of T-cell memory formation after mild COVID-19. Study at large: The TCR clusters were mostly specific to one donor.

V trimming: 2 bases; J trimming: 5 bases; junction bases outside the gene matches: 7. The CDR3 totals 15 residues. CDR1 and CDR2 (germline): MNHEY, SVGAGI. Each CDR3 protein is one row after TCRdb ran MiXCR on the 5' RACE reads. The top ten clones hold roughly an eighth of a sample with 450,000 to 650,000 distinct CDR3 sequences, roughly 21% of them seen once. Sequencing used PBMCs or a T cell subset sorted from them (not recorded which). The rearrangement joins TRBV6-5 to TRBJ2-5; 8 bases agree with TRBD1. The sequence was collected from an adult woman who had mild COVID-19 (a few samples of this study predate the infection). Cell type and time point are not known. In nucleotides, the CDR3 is TGTGCCAGCAGTTACGCTGGACAGGGTCTGGAGACCCAGTACTTC. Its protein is CASSYAGQGLETQYF.